The next 2 T cell receptor beta chains were all read from a single sample in a study of blood T cell repertoires in COVID-19. Clones were read by immunoSEQ multiplex PCR, and TCRdb kept only the in-frame ones, dropping some. The sample consists of roughly 240,000 clones, 80% to 90% of them appearing once. The sample taken for sequencing was peripheral blood. Every receptor here comes from a woman aged 65 to 85 with acute or convalescent COVID-19.

The rearrangement uses TRBV6-5 and TRBJ2-2; 12 nucleotides agree with TRBD2. In germline, CDR1 is MNHEY, CDR2 SVGAGI. Trimming cost V 4 bases and J 6 bases; bases outside gene matches: 6. This CDR3 spans 16 amino acids. The CDR3 region has the DNA TGTGCCAGCAGTTTGCCTAGCGGGGGGGCCCCCGGGGAGCTGTTTTTT. Amino acid sequence: CASSLPSGGAPGELFF.

The chain has TRBV7-2 and TRBJ1-1; TRBD1 matches at 8 bases. This CDR3 spans 14 amino acids. The germline V gene encodes CDR1 SGHTA and CDR2 FQGNSA. The trim removed 3 bases at V and 4 bases at J, leaving 4 bases unmatched. In DNA, the CDR3 is TGTGCCAGCAGCTTTGCAGGGGGCGTCACTGAAGCTTTCTTT. This translates into CASSFAGGVTEAFF.